These T cell receptor beta chains were read from a single sample in a study of patients and donors after allogeneic stem cell transplantation. TCRdb re-derived calls from the RT-PCR reads in MiXCR, one entry per CDR3 protein. The sample includes approximately 250,000 distinct CDR3 sequences, roughly 15% of them seen just once. Sample: blood, either unsorted or a sorted T cell fraction (not recorded which). The source is a human donor who was either an allogeneic HSCT recipient or a stem cell or donor lymphocyte infusion donor (not recorded which). It is not recorded whose cells these are; they may come from a transplant donor. Both conserved end residues are part of each CDR3. Fields, in order: D gene, J gene, V gene, clone size, CDR3 DNA, CDR3 protein. The D gene is left open where the match is weak. Only some rows state a clone size, as once, few, many or a class for expanded clones.

>NA|TRBJ1-1|TRBV4-1|few
TGCGCCAGCAGCCTTGGTGGGGGGGCGGACACTGAAGCTTTCTTT
CASSLGGGADTEAFF
>NA|TRBJ2-1|TRBV11-2|few
TGTGCCAGCAGCAGCGGGCCTCTCTTTCCGTTCTTC
CASSSGPLFPFF
>NA|TRBJ2-2|TRBV7-6|NA
TGTGCCAGCAGCGGCCGGGGAAACACCGGGGAGCTGTTTTTT
CASSGRGNTGELFF
>NA|TRBJ2-5|TRBV29-1|few
TGCAGCGTAGAAGGCACGTCAACGGAGACCCAGTACTTC
CSVEGTSTETQYF
>TRBD2|TRBJ2-1|TRBV19|many
TGTGCCACCAGGTGGCGGGAGAATCTCGATGAGCAGTTCTTC
CATRWRENLDEQFF
>NA|TRBJ1-2|TRBV4-1|NA
TGCGCCAGCAGCCCAGCGGGGGTGAATGGCTACACCTTC
CASSPAGVNGYTF
>TRBD2|TRBJ2-1|TRBV20-1|few
TGCAGTGCTAGAGATGTGTTTCGTGTAGCGGGATTACGCAATGAGCAGTTCTTC
CSARDVFRVAGLRNEQFF
>TRBD1|TRBJ2-1|TRBV18|few
TGTGCCAGCTCACCGCAGGGGGCTACCTACAATGAGCAGTTCTTC
CASSPQGATYNEQFF
>NA|TRBJ1-4|TRBV5-5|few
TGTGCCAGCAGCTTATCCCGCAGGAACAGGGAAAAACTGTTTTTT
CASSLSRRNREKLFF
>NA|TRBJ2-4|TRBV29-1|many
TGCAGCGCTACGGACAGCTCCAAAAACATTCAGTACTTC
CSATDSSKNIQYF
>TRBD1|TRBJ2-7|TRBV27|NA
TGTGCCAGCAGTTTAGGAGGGACAGGGATATACGAGCAGTACTTC
CASSLGGTGIYEQYF
>TRBD2|TRBJ2-7|TRBV12-3/TRBV12-4|many
TGTGCCAGCACCCCAGCGGGGCTCTCCTACGAGCAGTACTTC
CASTPAGLSYEQYF
>NA|TRBJ1-5|TRBV11-3|few
TGTGCCAGCAGCTTCCAGGATCGCAATCAGCCCCAGCATTTT
CASSFQDRNQPQHF
>NA|TRBJ1-6|TRBV2|many
TGTGCCAGCACCGCCGACAGATATAATTCACCCCTCCACTTT
CASTADRYNSPLHF
>TRBD1|TRBJ1-1|TRBV5-6|NA
TGTGCCAGCAGCTTGATATTGCTGGACAGGCGCACTGAAGCTTTCTTT
CASSLILLDRRTEAFF
>NA|TRBJ2-1|TRBV12-3/TRBV12-4|NA
TGTGCCAGCACCCACCTCACAGGCATCAATGAGCAGTTCTTC
CASTHLTGINEQFF